This T cell receptor beta chain was captured in a study of T cells after yellow fever vaccination. This CDR3 comprises 10 residues. Germline CDR1 and CDR2: DFQATT and SNEGSKA (reference sequence). Trimming pared 4 bases from V and 7 bases from J, leaving 5 bases between. Findings of the study overall: Among primary-vaccination clones, most reappeared after the booster, at 95% to 96% for CD4 and 85% to 90% for CD8.

5'RACE template switching generated TCR cDNA, adding a universal primer site and UMIs. Via MiXCR, TCRdb re-called the 5' RACE reads, giving one row per CDR3 protein. This repertoire shows about 400,000 distinct CDR3 sequences, about 6.2% found once; its top ten account for over 12%. This clonotype turned up a few times. Its antigen is not known. The clonotype originates from a man aged 30 to 45 who received the YFV17D yellow fever vaccine. The J gene is TRBJ2-1, the V gene TRBV20-1; D is unclear. The sample here was PBMCs, taken 5 days after the yellow fever booster vaccination. The CDR3 region is CSATPNEQFF. The CDR3 DNA sequence: TGCAGTGCTACCCCGAATGAGCAGTTCTTC.